This entry lists 30 T cell receptor beta chains sequenced from one sample in a study of Graves' ophthalmopathy and Graves' hyperthyroidism. CDR3 regions of TCR beta were amplified from RNA transcripts. First-round RT-PCR with HTBI primers preceded a second-round multiplex PCR. TCRdb re-analysed the multiplex PCR reads in MiXCR, keeping a single row per CDR3 protein. The table has hundreds of thousands of distinct CDR3 sequences, 20% to 25% seen once. The specimen sequenced was peripheral blood. The receptors originated from a woman aged 18-29 years with stable Graves' hyperthyroidism. Some clones in this sample may be carry-over from other donors' samples.

A few counts support this clonotype. One base away lies a much larger clone, so this may be a sequencing read error. The CDR3 loop reads CSTLGVLISGNTIYF. As DNA, the CDR3 is TGCAGCACACTGGGGGTCTTGATCTCTGGAAACACCATATATTTT. This chain uses TRBV29-1 with TRBJ1-3; D might be TRBD1 (5 bases). The CDR3 consists of 15 residues. Per germline, CDR1 SQVTM and CDR2 ANQGSEA. The ends were cut back, 8 bases at V and 0 bases at J, with 17 bases in the middle.

The genes are TRBV12-3 or TRBV12-4 and TRBJ1-5; D unclear. V was cut by 6 bases and J by 4 bases, with 7 bases left in between. This CDR3 region has 12 residues. The CDR3 DNA is TGTGCCAGCAGACGAATGAATCAGCCCCAGCATTTT. This gives the protein CASRRMNQPQHF.

The chain recombines TRBV6-5 with TRBJ2-7; 9 bases agree with TRBD1. Germline loops: CDR1 MNHEY, CDR2 SVGAGI. This CDR3 region has 15 residues. V trimming: 4 bases; J trimming: 2 bases; junction bases outside the gene matches: 6. The CDR3 spells CASSSRTGAAYEQYF. The DNA for the CDR3 is TGTGCCAGCAGTTCCCGGACAGGGGCGGCCTACGAGCAGTACTTC.

This clonotype was seen only a few times. V usage is TRBV6-5 and J usage is TRBJ2-4; a possible D gene is TRBD1 (6 bases). Trimming left V 2 bases short and J 14 bases short, with 22 bases between. CDR1 is MNHEY, CDR2 SVGAGI, per germline. The CDR3 contains 15 residues. The CDR3 reads CASSYAPGTSREEYF. In DNA, the CDR3 is TGTGCCAGCAGTTACGCCCCCGGGACATCCCGCGAGGAGTACTTC.

This clonotype was counted many times. The chain uses TRBV6-1 and TRBJ1-2; 9 bases map to TRBD1. The J segment lost 5 bases and the V segment lost 7 bases, leaving 8 bases of the junction unmatched. The CDR3 length is 14 residues. The V gene's germline CDR1 is MNHNS and CDR2 SASEGT. In DNA form, the CDR3 reads TGTGCCAGCACCCCGGGACAGGGACGTTATGGCTACACCTTC. This codes for CASTPGQGRYGYTF.

The V and J genes are TRBV29-1 and TRBJ2-5, with D unclear. The V end was cut by 3 bases, the J end by 1 base, with 12 bases between. The CDR3 consists of 14 residues. The germline V gene has CDR1 SQVTM and CDR2 ANQGSEA. The CDR3 is CSVDTSWAQETQYF. The CDR3 DNA reads TGCAGCGTTGATACCAGCTGGGCCCAAGAGACCCAGTACTTC.

The chain uses TRBV12-3 or TRBV12-4 and TRBJ1-1; 9 bases agree with TRBD1. The CDR3 has 17 amino acids. V lost 0 bases to trimming and J lost 1 base; unmatched junction nucleotides: 6. The CDR3 DNA sequence: TGTGCCAGCAGTTTAGCGGGACAGGGTCCCAAGAACACTGAAGCTTTCTTT. Protein: CASSLAGQGPKNTEAFF.

V is TRBV19 and J is TRBJ2-7, with TRBD1 identical over 10 bases. CDR3 size: 18 residues. CDR1 is LNHDA and CDR2 is SQIVND in the germline V gene (reference sequence). V lost 4 bases to trimming and J lost 5 bases; unmatched junction nucleotides: 17. The CDR3 DNA follows: TGTGCCAGTAGTACATCGGCCGCGGGACAGGGGACCCAACACGAGCAGTACTTC. It is translated as CASSTSAAGQGTQHEQYF.

This clonotype was seen many times. The CDR3: CSARDTPDRGQSGYTF. In DNA form, the CDR3 reads TGCAGTGCTAGAGACACCCCGGACAGGGGGCAAAGTGGCTACACCTTC. The gene calls are TRBV20-1 and TRBJ1-2, with 11 bases that match TRBD1. Germline V lookup: CDR1 DFQATT, CDR2 SNEGSKA (reference sequence). After removal of 0 bases from V and 7 bases from J, the junction contained 10 bases not matched to a gene. This CDR3 region has 16 residues.

This clonotype was seen ten or more times. The CDR3: CASSYSGRLINYGYTF. As DNA, the CDR3 is TGTGCCAGCAGTTACTCCGGGAGACTCATTAACTATGGCTACACCTTC. The chain combines TRBV12-3 or TRBV12-4 with TRBJ1-2; D gene uncertain. V dropped 4 bases and J dropped 1 base, with 16 bases sitting between them. This CDR3 has 16 amino acids.

In regard to this clonotype: Germline and junction disagree at one end, which may indicate a read error. This chain's CDR3 is CASSLTLEVGRNIKYF. The CDR3 coding sequence is TGTGCCAGCAGCTTAACGTTGGAGGTCGGAAGAAACATTAAGTACTTC. The chain couples TRBV7-3 to TRBJ2-4; tentative D call: TRBD2 (5 bases). The CDR3 sequence is 16 residues long. The germline V gene encodes CDR1 SGHTA and CDR2 FQGTGA.

V usage is TRBV5-1 and J usage is TRBJ1-2; TRBD1 agrees at 7 bases. With 5 bases clipped from V and 2 bases from J, the junction kept 9 bases outside the gene matches. Germline CDR1 reads SGHRS; CDR2 reads YFSETQ. CDR3 size: 15 residues. Written as DNA, the CDR3 is TGCGCCAGCAGTTCCACCACGGGACAGAACTATGGCTACACCTTC. Residues: CASSSTTGQNYGYTF.

This clonotype appeared a single time. The chain has TRBV24-1 and TRBJ1-6; 11 bases fit TRBD1. The CDR3 spans 16 residues. J lost 8 bases, V lost 4 bases, and 6 bases had no gene match. Per the germline V gene, CDR1 is KGHDR and CDR2 is SFDVKD. The CDR3 sequence: CATSESGQGADSPLHF. The CDR3 coding sequence is TGTGCCACCAGTGAATCCGGACAGGGGGCAGATTCACCCCTCCACTTT.

This clonotype was observed many times. The rearrangement links TRBV4-1 to TRBJ1-2; no clear D gene. Trimming removed 6 bases from V and 8 bases from J, with 19 bases in between. CDR1 is MGHRA, CDR2 YSYEKL, per germline. This CDR3 has 14 residues. Here the CDR3 reads CASRAPGSSFGYTF. The CDR3 coding sequence is TGCGCCAGCAGGGCGCCGGGATCATCCTTCGGCTACACCTTC.

This clonotype was found a few times. This may come from a read error, since a much larger clone is one base off. V usage is TRBV6-5 and J usage is TRBJ2-5, with a tentative D call TRBD1 (5 bases). The CDR3 runs 13 residues. Germline V gene lookup returns CDR1 MNHEY and CDR2 SVGAGI. The CDR3 spells CASSTDSQETQDF. CDR3 in DNA: TGTGCCAGCAGTACCGACAGTCAAGAGACCCAGGACTTC.

The chain combines TRBV20-1 with TRBJ2-5; possible D gene TRBD2, 5 bases. The germline V and J ends were trimmed by 4 bases and 7 bases, with 19 bases remaining between them. Germline V gene lookup returns CDR1 DFQATT and CDR2 SNEGSKA (reference sequence). There are 14 residues in the CDR3. The CDR3 reads CSANGQEAWGTQYF. CDR3 DNA sequence: TGCAGTGCTAACGGGCAGGAGGCCTGGGGGACCCAGTACTTC.

The chain combines TRBV30 with TRBJ1-6; no definite D call. CDR1 is GTSNPN, CDR2 SVGIG, per germline (reference sequence). This CDR3 has 12 residues. V was trimmed by 4 bases and J by 10 bases, leaving 11 bases between them. The CDR3 loop reads CAWKRTESPLHF. In DNA form, the CDR3 reads TGTGCCTGGAAGCGGACTGAATCACCCCTCCACTTT.

This clonotype was detected a few times. The chain is built from TRBV12-3 or TRBV12-4 and TRBJ2-2, with a weak D call TRBD2 (7 bases). This CDR3 is built from 15 residues. The germline V and J ends were trimmed by 6 bases and 7 bases, with 18 bases remaining between them. The CDR3 protein is CASSPIRGGGGELFF. In DNA, the CDR3 is TGTGCCAGCAGCCCTATAAGGGGGGGCGGCGGGGAGCTGTTTTTT.

At least ten counts were recorded for this clonotype. V is TRBV15 and J is TRBJ1-2; perhaps TRBD1 as D (5 bases). This CDR3 has 14 residues. Germline lookup yields CDR1 LNHNV and CDR2 YYDKDF (reference sequence). V dropped 0 bases and J dropped 6 bases, with 11 bases sitting between them. The CDR3 reads CATSRDLWGDGYTF. The CDR3 coding sequence is TGTGCCACCAGCAGAGATCTTTGGGGGGATGGCTACACCTTC.

This chain connects TRBV6-2 or TRBV6-3 to TRBJ1-5; TRBD1 matches at 7 bases. Germline lookup yields CDR1 MNHEY and CDR2 SVGEGT. This CDR3 comprises 15 residues. Germline trimming cut 6 bases from V and 4 bases from J; bases unmatched to any gene: 9. CDR3 bases: TGTGCCAGCAGCACCGGGACAGCGTTTAATCAGCCCCAGCATTTT. Amino acid sequence: CASSTGTAFNQPQHF.

This clonotype turned up a few times. The chain employs TRBV3-1 and TRBJ1-1; D is possibly TRBD1 (5 bases). Germline CDR1 LGHDT, CDR2 YNNKEL (reference sequence). V was clipped by 5 bases and J by 12 bases, with 13 bases between them. This CDR3 has 11 amino acids. The CDR3 bases are TGTGCCAGCAGCGAGGGGCCGAGATCTTTCTTT. It is translated as CASSEGPRSFF.

In this sample, this clonotype turned up many times. V is TRBV19 and J is TRBJ2-2; D gene ambiguous. Germline loops: CDR1 LNHDA, CDR2 SQIVND (reference sequence). The V end was cut by 3 bases, the J end by 0 bases, with 11 bases between. The CDR3 totals 16 residues. This CDR3 is CASSIVEHPNTGELFF. Here the CDR3 DNA reads TGTGCCAGTAGTATCGTTGAGCACCCGAACACCGGGGAGCTGTTTTTT.

The chain uses TRBV4-1 and TRBJ2-2, with 8 positions matching TRBD1. This CDR3 region has 14 residues. With V trimmed by 4 bases and J by 4 bases, 2 bases remained unmatched. The germline V gene has CDR1 MGHRA and CDR2 YSYEKL. Here the CDR3 reads CASSLGQVTGELFF. Here the CDR3 DNA reads TGCGCCAGCAGCCTGGGACAGGTCACCGGGGAGCTGTTTTTT.

There are many counts of this clonotype. The chain uses TRBV12-3 or TRBV12-4 and TRBJ1-2; D gene ambiguous. V gave up 8 bases and J gave up 8 bases, with 15 bases separating them. The CDR3 length is 12 residues. In DNA, the CDR3 is TGTGCCAGCGCTCTTTTAGGGCGCGGCTACACCTTC. Protein: CASALLGRGYTF.

This clonotype came up a few times. This chain links TRBV11-2 with TRBJ2-5; the D is unclear. This CDR3 comprises 16 residues. V shed 2 bases and J shed 0 bases, with 13 bases lying between them. The germline gives CDR1 SGHAT, CDR2 FQNNGV. The CDR3 region is CASSLIRHYNQETQYF. DNA for the CDR3: TGTGCCAGCAGCTTAATTCGGCACTATAACCAAGAGACCCAGTACTTC.

The table lists this clonotype with many counts. The chain combines TRBV7-2 with TRBJ2-7; 9 positions match TRBD1. The ends lost 0 bases at V and 5 bases at J; junction bases unmatched: 2. There are 14 residues in the CDR3. The germline CDR1 and CDR2 sequences are SGHTA and FQGNSA. CDR3 in amino acids: CASSLARTGDEQYF. The CDR3 nucleotides read TGTGCCAGCAGCTTAGCAAGGACAGGGGACGAGCAGTACTTC.

CDR3 amino acids: CASSHDHRGTSGQETQYF. CDR3 DNA: TGCGCCAGCAGCCACGATCACAGGGGGACTAGCGGGCAAGAGACCCAGTACTTC. This sequence joins TRBV4-1 and TRBJ2-5; 12 bases line up with TRBD2. The CDR3 consists of 18 residues. Germline V CDR1 and CDR2: MGHRA, YSYEKL. J was trimmed by 2 bases and V by 3 bases; bases with no gene match: 10.

This clonotype was seen repeatedly, ten times or more. This chain links TRBV7-3 with TRBJ1-5; no clear D gene. Trimming cost V 1 base and J 3 bases, with 4 bases left between them. Germline CDR1 reads SGHTA; CDR2 reads FQGTGA. There are 13 residues in the CDR3. CDR3 sequence: CASSLSDNQPQHF. CDR3 bases: TGTGCCAGCAGCTTAAGTGACAATCAGCCCCAGCATTTT.

This clonotype was observed a handful of times. The chain recombines TRBV28 with TRBJ1-1, with TRBD1 matching over 9 bases. The trim removed 6 bases at V and 4 bases at J, leaving 15 bases unmatched. Germline CDR1 is MDHEN and CDR2 is SYDVKM. The CDR3 has 17 residues. CDR3 sequence (DNA): TGTGCCAGCAGCGCCTTAATTCGACAGGGGGTAATCACTGAAGCTTTCTTT. It yields the protein CASSALIRQGVITEAFF.

The chain combines TRBV6-1 with TRBJ1-1; D is perhaps TRBD1 (5 bases). V lost 6 bases and J 2 bases, leaving 19 bases between the germline ends. The CDR3 has 16 residues. CDR1 MNHNS and CDR2 SASEGT come from the germline V gene. This chain's CDR3 is CASRAVEGRPNTEAFF. CDR3 sequence (DNA): TGTGCCAGCAGGGCAGTAGAGGGACGGCCCAACACTGAAGCTTTCTTT.